The 19 T cell receptor beta chains listed next were all sequenced from one sample in a study of graft-versus-host responses after intestinal transplantation (dated by TCRdb to about 2021). The library was generated by the immunoSEQ multiplex PCR assay. Imported from immuneACCESS, the table was reduced by TCRdb to in-frame sequences with V and J called. These copies leave out some clones; in studies compared against another copy, an unresolved V gene accounts for under half, and the cause of the remainder is not known. This sample gives approximately 90,000 clones in total; more than 85% of them show up just once. The top ten hold 1.5% to 2% of the sample. The time point label, as the study defines it: cells obtained before transplantation from donor or recipient. These TCRs' antigens remain unknown. The material sequenced was unstimulated CD8+ T cells sorted from spleen or lymph node cells, taken before intestinal transplant. The receptors were gathered from a human donor who received an intestinal transplant.

V and J are TRBV7-6 and TRBJ2-3; 8 bases are shared with TRBD1. Germline trimming cut 4 bases from V and 2 bases from J; bases unmatched to any gene: 8. The CDR3 has 16 amino acids. The germline V gene encodes CDR1 SGHVS and CDR2 FNYEAQ. CDR3 bases: TGTGCCAGCAGCTCCCCGACAGGGGAGGACACAGATACGCAGTATTTT. Its protein is CASSSPTGEDTDTQYF.

The chain links TRBV7-6 to TRBJ2-3; D is uncertain. Trimming stripped 1 base from V and 0 bases from J, with 8 bases between. The CDR3 consists of 15 residues. Germline-derived CDR1 and CDR2 are SGHVS and FNYEAQ. Here the CDR3 reads CASSLGGHSTDTQYF. In nucleotides, the CDR3 is TGTGCCAGCAGCTTAGGTGGGCACAGCACAGATACGCAGTATTTT.

The V and J genes are TRBV21-1 and TRBJ1-1. TRBV21-1 is classified as a pseudogene. The CDR3 has 15 amino acids. The CDR3 nucleotides are TGTGCCAGCAGCAAAGTATCTTTGGGCCGGAGGCGAACTTTCTTT. It specifies CASSKVSLGRRRTFF.

Here the CDR3 reads CAWSVTPGTRPPYGYTF. CDR3 sequence (DNA): TGTGCCTGGAGTGTAACCCCCGGGACACGCCCTCCCTATGGCTACACCTTC. The gene calls are TRBV30 and TRBJ1-2, with a weak D call TRBD1 (6 bases). The CDR3 sequence is 17 residues long. Germline V gives CDR1 GTSNPN, CDR2 SVGIG (reference sequence). Trimming pared 0 bases from V and 4 bases from J, leaving 21 bases between.

This chain links TRBV7-8 with TRBJ2-7; 8 bases are a match to TRBD2. This CDR3 region has 15 residues. Germline V gene lookup returns CDR1 SGHVS and CDR2 FQNEAQ. V lost 1 base to trimming and J lost 7 bases; unmatched junction nucleotides: 9. CDR3 sequence: CASSLGTGGPFEQYF. The CDR3 region has the DNA TGTGCCAGCAGCTTAGGGACGGGGGGGCCGTTTGAGCAGTACTTC.

The chain is built from TRBV11-2 and TRBJ2-7; maybe TRBD1 (6 bases). Per germline, CDR1 SGHAT and CDR2 FQNNGV. V lost 1 base and J 1 base, leaving 20 bases between the germline ends. The CDR3 is made up of 18 amino acids. CDR3 DNA: TGTGCCAGCAGCTTAGCGGGCTCAGGGGCTAAACTTTCCTACGAGCAGTACTTC. The encoded protein is CASSLAGSGAKLSYEQYF. The whole variable domain, filled in from reference TRBV11-2 and TRBJ2-7, reads EAGVAQSPRYKIIEKRQSVAFWCNPISGHATLYWYQQILGQGPKLLIQFQNNGVVDDSQLPKDRFSAERLKGVDSTLKIQPAKLEDSAVYLCASSLAGSGAKLSYEQYFGPGTRLTVT.

The chain links TRBV30 to TRBJ2-2; D remains unclear. This CDR3 spans 12 amino acids. Germline V gene lookup returns CDR1 GTSNPN and CDR2 SVGIG (reference sequence). The V and J ends lost 8 bases and 4 bases respectively, with 11 bases between them. CDR3 amino acids: CARMAFTGELFF. CDR3 DNA sequence: TGTGCCAGGATGGCATTCACCGGGGAGCTGTTTTTT.

This chain uses TRBV6-5 with TRBJ2-5; possibly TRBD1 for D (6 bases). CDR3 size: 15 residues. Germline V gives CDR1 MNHEY, CDR2 SVGAGI. V was trimmed by 2 bases and J by 5 bases, leaving 15 bases between them. This CDR3 is CASSYGSGVGETQYF. In nucleotides, the CDR3 is TGTGCCAGCAGTTACGGCTCAGGGGTTGGTGAGACCCAGTACTTC.

This chain links TRBV9 with TRBJ2-7; 8 bases map to TRBD2. The V segment lost 1 base and the J segment 5 bases; nucleotides outside the gene matches: 2. The CDR3 contains 13 residues. Per the germline V gene, CDR1 is SGDLS and CDR2 is YYNGEE. As DNA, the CDR3 is TGTGCCAGCAGCGTAAGCGGGGGCCACGAGCAGTACTTC. It encodes CASSVSGGHEQYF.

The V and J genes are TRBV11-2 and TRBJ2-5; 9 bases are shared with TRBD1. The CDR3 has 16 residues. V trimming: 3 bases; J trimming: 3 bases; junction bases outside the gene matches: 8. Per germline, CDR1 SGHAT and CDR2 FQNNGV. CDR3 region: CASSFWTGEYKETQYF. The CDR3, as DNA: TGTGCCAGCAGCTTCTGGACAGGGGAGTACAAAGAGACCCAGTACTTC.

The chain is built from TRBV11-2 and TRBJ2-5; maybe TRBD2 (7 bases). Germline V gives CDR1 SGHAT, CDR2 FQNNGV. The CDR3 is made up of 15 amino acids. With 3 bases removed from V and 5 bases from J, the gap between germline ends came to 16 bases. The CDR3 coding sequence is TGTGCCAGCAGCTTTGAGGGGGGGCCTTGGGAGACCCAGTACTTC. Amino acid sequence: CASSFEGGPWETQYF.

This clone was seen a few times. V usage is TRBV30 and J usage is TRBJ2-1, with 8 bases matching TRBD2. Trimming at V came to 2 bases and at J to 6 bases, leaving 6 bases not matched to a gene. Germline V gene lookup returns CDR1 GTSNPN and CDR2 SVGIG (reference sequence). The CDR3 loop spans 14 amino acids. The CDR3 sequence is CAWSTGGASNEQFF. The CDR3 nucleotides read TGTGCCTGGAGTACCGGGGGGGCCTCCAATGAGCAGTTCTTC.

The rearrangement joins TRBV27 to TRBJ2-7; 7 bases line up with TRBD1. V trimming: 4 bases; J trimming: 3 bases; junction bases outside the gene matches: 6. The V gene's germline CDR1 is MNHEY and CDR2 SMNVEV (reference sequence). The CDR3 is 14 amino acids. The DNA of the CDR3 is TGTGCCAGCAGTTCCCGACAGGGTGGCTACGAGCAGTACTTC. Translation: CASSSRQGGYEQYF.

V is TRBV30 and J is TRBJ2-5; no reliable D call. This CDR3 region has 12 residues. Trimming removed 4 bases from V and 5 bases from J, with 11 bases in between. The germline V gene has CDR1 GTSNPN and CDR2 SVGIG (reference sequence). DNA for the CDR3: TGTGCCTGGAAAGCGATTGCGGAGACCCAGTACTTC. This translates into CAWKAIAETQYF.

The chain employs TRBV11-3 and TRBJ2-3, with a possible D match to TRBD2 (5 bases). V lost 5 bases and J 6 bases, leaving 12 bases between the germline ends. Germline V gene lookup returns CDR1 SGHNT and CDR2 YENEEA. CDR3 size: 13 residues. The CDR3 DNA sequence: TGTGCCAGCAGCGGCCGCGGGCAGGATACGCAGTATTTT. Its protein product is CASSGRGQDTQYF.

The chain carries TRBV30 and TRBJ2-7; 8 bases line up with TRBD1. Looked up from germline, CDR1 is GTSNPN and CDR2 is SVGIG (reference sequence). CDR3 length equals 13 residues. V was pared by 3 bases and J by 5 bases, with 6 bases of the junction left unmatched. The CDR3: CAWSSQGANEQYF. The CDR3 coding sequence is TGTGCCTGGAGCTCCCAGGGGGCCAACGAGCAGTACTTC.

This clone came up once. This chain connects TRBV6-5 to TRBJ2-7, with a tentative D call TRBD1 (6 bases). V lost 8 bases to trimming and J lost 4 bases, with 12 bases between them. The CDR3 extends over 12 amino acids. Germline values: CDR1 MNHEY, CDR2 SVGAGI. The CDR3 region has the DNA TGTGCCAGCGGGCCCGGGACATACGAGCAGTACTTC. This gives the protein CASGPGTYEQYF.

The chain uses TRBV7-9 and TRBJ1-4; 7 bases are shared with TRBD1. Germline CDR1 and CDR2: SEHNR and FQNEAQ (reference sequence). Germline trimming cut 3 bases from V and 4 bases from J; bases unmatched to any gene: 2. The CDR3 spans 14 residues. CDR3 protein: CASSLRDSNEKLFF. In DNA form, the CDR3 reads TGTGCCAGCAGCTTGAGGGACAGTAATGAAAAACTGTTTTTT.

The chain carries TRBV27 and TRBJ1-2; 12 bases fit TRBD1. Germline V gene data show CDR1 as MNHEY and CDR2 as SMNVEV (reference sequence). The trim removed 2 bases at V and 0 bases at J, leaving 4 bases unmatched. This CDR3 is 17 amino acids long. CDR3 sequence reads: CASSLAGQGATNYGYTF. The CDR3 coding sequence is TGTGCCAGCAGTTTAGCGGGACAGGGGGCAACTAACTATGGCTACACCTTC.